This T cell receptor (beta chain) was found in a study of vaccination and CD4 T cells after COVID-19. Study-wide background: Mild disease affected under 10 convalescent patients and severe disease one, all SARS-CoV-2 positive by nasal swab PCR. Overlapping spike peptides served as the stimulus for the cells. These peptides came from SARS-CoV-2 and from the common cold coronaviruses HCoV-NL63, HCoV-OC43 and HCoV-229E.

As regards this clonotype: What it binds is unknown.

There are 13 residues in the CDR3. Germline V CDR1 and CDR2: SQVTM, ANQGSEA. Deletions cut 2 bases from V and 0 bases from J, with 7 bases between. Sequenced with the Oncomine TCR Beta short-read assay was DNA taken from cultured CD4+ T cells. CD4+ T cells were cultured, and genomic DNA was extracted from them. TCRdb ran MiXCR on the PCR reads and lists one entry per CDR3 protein. The sample contains around 20,000 distinct CDR3 sequences, roughly 43% of which appear only once. Treatment of the sample: approximately nine-day PBMC culture with coronavirus spike peptide pools or control peptides (ViraFEST assay). Negative selection yielded CD4+ T cells from day-10 cultures.

This rearrangement joins TRBV29-1 to TRBJ1-1; D not resolved. The sequence was obtained from a human donor who had recovered from COVID-19. The sequencing here drew on CD4+ T cells from blood, cultured in vitro, taken after SARS-CoV-2 vaccination. CDR3 sequence (DNA): TGCAGCGTTGAACGGCGGATGAACACTGAAGCTTTCTTT. Protein: CSVERRMNTEAFF.